This T cell receptor (beta chain) derives from a study of a mutant IDH1 vaccine in newly diagnosed glioma. Study overall: Participants attended visit V12, the safety follow-up, at week 35, and then attended visit V13 at week 47.

A word on this clone: The antigen is not known.

The time point was: week 35, safety follow-up. The vaccine gave 300 ug of a 20-mer mutant IDH1 peptide subcutaneously per dose. The method was immunoSEQ multiplex PCR; TCRdb's version includes in-frame clones alone and lacks a portion of them. The data contain tens of thousands of clones, 78% of them singletons. The sequences come from PBMCs, collected from a glioma patient whose treatment included an IDH1 peptide vaccine. The TCR comes from a woman aged 40 to 50 with glioma.

CDR3 sequence (DNA): TGTGCCTGGAGTCTGGCAGGGAATGAAAAACTGTTTTTT. Translating it yields CAWSLAGNEKLFF. The chain employs TRBV30 and TRBJ1-4, with D possibly being TRBD1 (5 bases). The germline gives CDR1 GTSNPN, CDR2 SVGIG (reference sequence). Trimming shortened V by 2 bases and J by 5 bases, and 9 bases separated the two germline ends. The CDR3 spans 13 residues.